This T cell receptor beta chain was captured by sequencing in a study of shared clonotypes between healthy human individuals. Overall study: Aged between 18 and 49, the donors were a couple of women and a few men. Each donor had three CD4 naive, three CD4 memory, two CD8 naive and one CD8 memory plate.

The authors split each subset's genomic DNA evenly across several immunoSEQ plates. Repertoires were generated with immunoSEQ multiplex PCR, while TCRdb's copy carries only in-frame clones and drops some. The sample has 1.5 million to 1.9 million clones; 98% are singletons. Partitioning of CD4+ cells yielded a CD45RA+ naive subset and a CD45RA-negative memory subset. The V and J ends lost 0 bases and 3 bases respectively, with 15 bases between them. The length of the CDR3 is 16 residues. The V gene's germline CDR1 is MRHNA and CDR2 SNTAGT. Specimen: naive CD4+ T cells sorted from blood. The subset is: CD45RA+ positively selected. The TCR comes from a man younger than 40 in good health. The rearrangement uses TRBV6-4 and TRBJ2-7, with D perhaps TRBD1 or TRBD2 (5 bases each). The CDR3 DNA sequence: TGTGCCAGCAGTGACTCCTTCGGGGCAGGGATCTACGAGCAGTACTTC. Translation: CASSDSFGAGIYEQYF.